Here is one TCR beta chain with its context. Other nucleotide sequences in the sample specify the same CDR3. These data originate in a study of control samples from healthy donors and cancer patients. This table comes from immunoSEQ multiplex PCR, and its TCRdb copy is limited to in-frame clones, with some not included. The sample lists around 120,000 clones; approximately 89% were seen once. Germline-derived CDR1 and CDR2 are SGDLS and YYNGEE. V dropped 0 bases and J dropped 0 bases, with 9 bases sitting between them. The CDR3 extends over 15 amino acids. The sequencing input was blood. This sequence originates from a man aged 35 to 55 in good health. V and J are TRBV9 and TRBJ1-2, with D unresolved. The CDR3 bases are TGTGCCAGCAGCGTAGTTCCAGGTCCTAACTATGGCTACACCTTC. It codes for CASSVVPGPNYGYTF.